This TCR beta chain was sequenced for a study of blood T cell repertoires in COVID-19. Background on the study: The United States, Italy and Spain supplied acute and convalescent COVID-19 samples. PBMCs, B-cell-depleted T cells, or T cells were the source of the cDNA or gDNA that made up the material.

The CDR3 contains 11 residues. Trimming left V 7 bases short and J 8 bases short, with 8 bases between. CDR1 is SEHNR and CDR2 is FQNEAQ in the germline V gene (reference sequence). In the original analysis: Estimation of nucleated cell counts relied on the amplification of reference gene primers. Assay used: immunoSEQ multiplex PCR; TCRdb lists only in-frame clones, some missing. That table supplies the V and J calls and clone size; D and trimming were determined from the DNA. The sample shows 100,000 to 150,000 clones, approximately 85% of them seen only once. The receptor was isolated from a man aged 80 or over with active or convalescent COVID-19. Sequencing was carried out using peripheral blood. V usage is TRBV7-9 and J usage is TRBJ1-4; D might be TRBD1 (5 bases). In nucleotides, the CDR3 is TGTGCCAGCAAAAACAGGGAAAAACTGTTTTTT. This translates into CASKNREKLFF.